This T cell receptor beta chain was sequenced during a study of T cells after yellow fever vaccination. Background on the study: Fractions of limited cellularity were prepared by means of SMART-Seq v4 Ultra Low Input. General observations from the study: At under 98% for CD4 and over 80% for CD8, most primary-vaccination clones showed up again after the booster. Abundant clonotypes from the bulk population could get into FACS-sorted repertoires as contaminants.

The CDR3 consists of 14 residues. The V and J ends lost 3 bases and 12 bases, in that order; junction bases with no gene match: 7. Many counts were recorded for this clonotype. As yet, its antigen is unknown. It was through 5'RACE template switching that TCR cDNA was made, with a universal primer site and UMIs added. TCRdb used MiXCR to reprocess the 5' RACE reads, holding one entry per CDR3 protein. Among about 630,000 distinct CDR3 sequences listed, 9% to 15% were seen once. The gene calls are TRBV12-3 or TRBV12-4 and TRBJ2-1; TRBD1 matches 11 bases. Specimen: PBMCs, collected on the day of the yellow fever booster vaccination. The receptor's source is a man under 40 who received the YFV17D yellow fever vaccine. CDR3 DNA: TGTGCCAGCAGTTTTGGGGACAGGGGGAAGGGGCAGTTCTTC. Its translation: CASSFGDRGKGQFF.